Below are 19 T cell receptor beta chains sequenced from a single sample in a study of T-cell memory formation after mild COVID-19. In TCRdb, the 5' RACE reads were re-called with MiXCR into one record per CDR3 protein. The repertoire holds about 560,000 distinct CDR3 sequences, approximately 18% seen once, with about 12% in the top ten. Material for sequencing was PBMCs or a T cell subset sorted from them (not recorded which). These TCRs come from an adult woman who had mild COVID-19 (a few samples of this study predate the infection). Cell type and time point are not known.

The chain has TRBV5-6 and TRBJ1-2, with 8 bases that match TRBD1. The CDR3 is made up of 14 amino acids. Per the germline V gene, CDR1 is SGHDT and CDR2 is YYEEEE. The V segment lost 1 base and the J segment 4 bases; nucleotides outside the gene matches: 3. CDR3 sequence reads: CASSLSGQVYGYTF. Written as DNA, the CDR3 is TGTGCCAGCAGCTTGTCGGGACAGGTCTATGGCTACACCTTC.

This chain joins TRBV7-9 and TRBJ1-2, with 9 positions matching TRBD1. With 3 bases clipped from V and 8 bases from J, the junction kept 7 bases outside the gene matches. Germline values: CDR1 SEHNR, CDR2 FQNEAQ (reference sequence). There are 14 residues in the CDR3. Written as DNA, the CDR3 is TGTGCCAGCAGCTTTACCGGGACAGGGCACGGCTACACCTTC. It encodes CASSFTGTGHGYTF.

In DNA, the CDR3 is TGTGCCAGCAGCTCCTGGGACAGGGGCTACAATGAGCAGTTCTTC. Protein product: CASSSWDRGYNEQFF. The chain links TRBV7-3 to TRBJ2-1, with 10 bases aligning to TRBD1. Germline V CDR1 and CDR2: SGHTA, FQGTGA. V trimming: 4 bases; J trimming: 3 bases; junction bases outside the gene matches: 3. There are 15 residues in the CDR3. Filled out from reference TRBV7-3 and TRBJ2-1, the complete variable domain reads GAGVSQTPSNKVTEKGKYVELRCDPISGHTALYWYRQSLGQGPEFLIYFQGTGAADDSGLPNDRFFAVRPEGSVSTLKIQRTERGDSAVYLCASSSWDRGYNEQFFGPGTRLTVL.

The sample holds a few counts of this clonotype. V is TRBV27 and J is TRBJ2-7; possible D gene TRBD1, 6 bases. The CDR3 contains 13 residues. Trimming pared 5 bases from V and 7 bases from J, leaving 15 bases between. Germline V gene lookup returns CDR1 MNHEY and CDR2 SMNVEV (reference sequence). This CDR3 is CASSQQGLREQYF. The CDR3 nucleotides are TGTGCCAGCAGTCAGCAGGGGTTGAGGGAGCAGTACTTC.

The chain joins TRBV5-4 to TRBJ1-1; the D gene is possibly TRBD1 (6 bases). The CDR3 totals 13 residues. V lost 5 bases, J lost 5 bases, and 13 bases lay in between. In germline, CDR1 is SGHNT, CDR2 YYREEE (reference sequence). DNA of the CDR3: TGTGCCAGCAGAAACGACAGGAAAACTGAAGCTTTCTTT. Encoded protein: CASRNDRKTEAFF. Combining the CDR3 with reference TRBV5-4 and TRBJ1-1 gives the whole variable domain ETGVTQSPTHLIKTRGQQVTLRCSSQSGHNTVSWYQQALGQGPQFIFQYYREEENGRGNFPPRFSGLQFPNYSSELNVNALELDDSALYLCASRNDRKTEAFFGQGTRLTVV.

The J gene is TRBJ2-3, the V gene TRBV15, with no clear D. The CDR3 sequence is 14 residues long. Germline V CDR1 and CDR2: LNHNV, YYDKDF (reference sequence). Deletions cut 1 base from V and 5 bases from J, with 10 bases between. CDR3 coding DNA: TGTGCCACCAGCAGAGCAGTGAGGAAAGATACGCAGTATTTT. It is translated as CATSRAVRKDTQYF.

The table lists this clonotype with many counts. The chain employs TRBV12-3 or TRBV12-4 and TRBJ1-5; D ambiguous. Trimming stripped 1 base from V and 7 bases from J, with 8 bases between. The CDR3 sequence is 13 residues long. CDR3 bases: TGTGCCAGCAGTTTAGGGCAAGGGCAGCCCCAGCATTTT. The encoded protein is CASSLGQGQPQHF.

This clonotype was counted many times. The CDR3 DNA sequence: TGTGCCATCAGTGTCGGGGGGGGATCCTACGAGCAGTACTTC. This sequence encodes CAISVGGGSYEQYF. The rearrangement links TRBV10-3 to TRBJ2-7, with TRBD2 matching over 8 bases. The V gene's germline CDR1 is ENHRY and CDR2 SYGVKD. This CDR3 contains 14 residues. J was trimmed by 1 base and V by 4 bases; bases with no gene match: 3.

The chain carries TRBV7-2 and TRBJ2-7, with TRBD1 as a possible D gene (5 bases). The CDR3 has 14 residues. The V and J ends lost 5 bases and 3 bases respectively, with 14 bases between them. CDR1 and CDR2 (germline): SGHTA, FQGNSA. CDR3 bases: TGTGCCAGCAGCCCTAGACAGAATAGCTACGAGCAGTACTTC. As protein: CASSPRQNSYEQYF.

This chain joins TRBV24-1 and TRBJ1-2, with 9 positions matching TRBD1. V lost 10 bases to trimming and J lost 5 bases; unmatched junction nucleotides: 7. This CDR3 has 13 residues. Germline-derived CDR1 and CDR2 are KGHDR and SFDVKD. The CDR3 DNA follows: TGTGCCACGACGACAGGGGGTTCGTATGGCTACACCTTC. Translating it yields CATTTGGSYGYTF.

Comment on this clonotype: Germline and junction disagree at one end, which may indicate a read error. The chain employs TRBV5-1 and TRBJ2-3, with 7 bases aligning to TRBD1. The CDR3 is made up of 15 amino acids. CDR1 is SGHRS, CDR2 YFSETQ, per germline. CDR3 nucleotides: TGCGCCAGCACCTTGGGACAGTTAAGCACAGATACGCAGTATTTT. It specifies CASTLGQLSTDTQYF.

A few counts support this clonotype. The gene calls are TRBV5-1 and TRBJ2-5; 8 positions agree with TRBD1. Germline CDR1 SGHRS, CDR2 YFSETQ. The CDR3 totals 16 residues. The junction had 9 bases not matched to a gene; V was cut back by 0 bases and J by 5 bases. The CDR3 is CASSLVGQGVFETQYF. DNA of the CDR3: TGCGCCAGCAGCTTGGTCGGACAGGGTGTTTTTGAGACCCAGTACTTC.

This clonotype was found a few times. One end of the junction does not line up with germline, which may come from a read error. For the CDR3, the DNA is TGTGCCTGGAGGCCCCTTACGAGAGAGGTGTCAGAACACACTAAAGCTTTCTTT. As protein: CAWRPLTREVSEHTKAFF. This chain uses TRBV30 with TRBJ1-1, with unresolved D. Germline V gene sequence: CDR1 GTSNPN, CDR2 SVGIG (reference sequence). This CDR3 has 18 residues.

The V gene is TRBV27, the J gene TRBJ2-3; weak D call: TRBD2 (7 bases). CDR1 MNHEY and CDR2 SMNVEV come from the germline V gene (reference sequence). The CDR3 is made up of 19 amino acids. Trimming left V 7 bases short and J 5 bases short, with 31 bases between. CDR3 nucleotides: TGTGCCAGCAAGAGGGGGGGCCTGGGAAATTTAGAAGCAGTAGATACGCAGTATTTT. The encoded protein is CASKRGGLGNLEAVDTQYF.

V usage is TRBV7-6 and J usage is TRBJ2-7; either TRBD1 or TRBD2 may supply D (5 bases each). The CDR3 has 13 residues. Deletions cut 5 bases from V and 6 bases from J, with 14 bases between. Germline-derived CDR1 and CDR2 are SGHVS and FNYEAQ. CDR3 DNA sequence: TGTGCCAGCAGCCTGCTCGGGACGGGCGAGCAGTACTTC. Translating gives CASSLLGTGEQYF.

At least ten counts were recorded for this clonotype. The V and J genes are TRBV7-2 and TRBJ2-3; 8 bases agree with TRBD1. CDR3 length: 15 residues. From germline, CDR1 is SGHTA and CDR2 FQGNSA. After removal of 3 bases from V and 0 bases from J, the junction contained 2 bases not matched to a gene. The CDR3 protein is CASSLDRDSTDTQYF. The CDR3 DNA is TGTGCCAGCAGCTTGGACAGGGATAGCACAGATACGCAGTATTTT.

V gene TRBV29-1 combines with J gene TRBJ2-2; weak D call: TRBD2 (5 bases). From germline, CDR1 is SQVTM and CDR2 ANQGSEA. With 4 bases removed from V and 6 bases from J, the gap between germline ends came to 12 bases. CDR3 size: 13 residues. The CDR3 DNA reads TGCAGCGTTGGACTACGTATGTCCGGGGAGCTGTTTTTT. The encoded protein is CSVGLRMSGELFF.

The chain employs TRBV2 and TRBJ2-7; D remains unclear. Trimming left V 7 bases short and J 4 bases short, with 11 bases between. The CDR3 spans 12 residues. The germline V gene encodes CDR1 SNHLY and CDR2 FYNNEI. The CDR3 nucleotides read TGTGCCAGCAAGGGAATGGGATACGAGCAGTACTTC. It is translated as CASKGMGYEQYF.

The J gene is TRBJ2-7, the V gene TRBV4-1, with 7 bases fitting TRBD1. Germline V gene lookup returns CDR1 MGHRA and CDR2 YSYEKL. There are 16 residues in the CDR3. Trimming at V came to 2 bases and at J to 3 bases, leaving 10 bases not matched to a gene. The CDR3 sequence: CASSQTETGYGYEQYF. In DNA, the CDR3 is TGCGCCAGCAGCCAAACCGAGACAGGGTATGGCTACGAGCAGTACTTC.